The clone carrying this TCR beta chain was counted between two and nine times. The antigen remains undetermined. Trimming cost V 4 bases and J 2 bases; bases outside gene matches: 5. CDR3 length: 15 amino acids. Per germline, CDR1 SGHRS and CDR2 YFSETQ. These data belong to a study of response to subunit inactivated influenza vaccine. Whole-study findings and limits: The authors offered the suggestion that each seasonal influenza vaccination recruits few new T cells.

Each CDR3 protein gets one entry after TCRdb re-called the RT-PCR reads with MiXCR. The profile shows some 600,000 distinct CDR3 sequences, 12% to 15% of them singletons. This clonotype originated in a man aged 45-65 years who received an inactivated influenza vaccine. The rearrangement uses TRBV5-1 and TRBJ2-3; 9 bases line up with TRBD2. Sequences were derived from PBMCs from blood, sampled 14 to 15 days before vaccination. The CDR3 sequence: CASSQGTSNTDTQYF. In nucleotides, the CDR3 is TGCGCCAGCAGCCAAGGGACTAGCAACACAGATACGCAGTATTTT.